This T cell receptor (beta chain) was sequenced during a study of blood T cell repertoires in COVID-19 (TCRdb year 2020). With regard to the full study: Samples covering the acute and convalescent phases of COVID-19 were provided by collaborators in the United States, Italy and Spain. Where available, HLA class I and class II types were taken from metadata supplied by the sample provider and were not determined by assay-based typing. The samples were drawn from two sources: the first 160 participants of the ongoing ImmuneRACE study, and about 1,300 subjects contributed by 6 global collaborators. The prospective study material was composed of cDNA or gDNA derived from T cells, B-cell-depleted T cells, or PBMCs. The repertoires were released in a freely available public database meant as a resource for research on the immune response to SARS-CoV-2. The dataset comprised deeply sampled blood TCRbeta repertoires from subjects exposed to, actively infected with, or recovered from COVID-19. Sample metadata almost always included a de-identified subject ID, COVID-19 status, age in years and sex. What the work shows at the level of the full study, not this receptor alone: Clinical and demographic metadata were provided uncurated, with the amount varying by source and participant.

In the prospective study, participants were roughly 18 to 90 years old, resided in about 25 geographic areas of the United States, and were enrolled through a virtual design. In the prospective study, cohorts were assigned on the basis of participant-reported clinical history obtained from a screening survey and a study questionnaire. ImmuneRACE Cohort 3 recovered participants were defined by two consecutive negative NP/OP PCR tests, healthcare professional clearance, or symptom resolution. Each participant in the prospective study had whole blood, serum and a nasopharyngeal or oropharyngeal swab collected by mobile phlebotomists. Participants in the prospective study had the option to provide additional blood draws and questionnaires over a roughly 2-month period. Before DNA extraction, blood samples from the prospective study were shipped at room temperature or frozen. TCRbeta CDR3 regions were amplified from genomic DNA using the immunoSEQ Assay, a bias-controlled multiplex PCR. Processing in the source paper ran as follows. The number of nucleated cells in each sample was estimated by amplification of reference gene primers within the assay. Sequence reads were collapsed and filtered to measure the absolute abundance of every unique TCRbeta CDR3 rearrangement. For each sample, productive Simpson clonality was calculated as the square root of Simpson's diversity index across productive rearrangements. Entries here come from immuneACCESS through TCRdb and include only in-frame sequences with V and J called. Some clones fail to appear in such tables; in the studies checked, an unresolved V gene covers under half of the shortfall, and the cause of the remainder is unknown. The DNA was the basis for D and trimming; V, J and clone size are from that table. The sample includes under 300,000 clones, with 80% to 90% observed a single time. Of the sample, approximately 2% falls within the top ten clones.

The germline V end is reduced by 7 bases and the J end by 1 base; junction bases left unmatched: 0. Measured from the cysteine to the phenylalanine, the CDR3 is 12 residues long. Just CDR3 DNA is preserved here, 36 bases in frame from base 1. From the germline V gene, CDR1 is SQVTM and CDR2 is ANQGSEA. On this clone itself: Its antigen target is currently unknown. Per-nucleotide qualities are absent, and no much larger clonotype sits a single base away.

The receptor chain draws on TRBV29-1 and TRBJ2-2, with TRBD1 matching 7 junction bases. The receptor was isolated from a woman in her 50s who had recovered from COVID-19. Sequenced material: PBMCs or T cells enriched from blood (not recorded which). CDR3 reads: CSGTGNTGELFF. In nucleotides, the sequence is TGCAGCGGGACAGGGAACACCGGGGAGCTGTTTTTT.